The rows below give T cell receptor beta chains drawn from one sample of a study of post-analysis software for immune sequencing data. Via MiXCR, TCRdb re-called the PCR reads, giving one row per CDR3 protein. Of 650,000 to 850,000 distinct CDR3 sequences in the sample, approximately 44% are singletons; the top ten hold roughly 5%. Sequences were obtained from blood. The receptors were gathered from a girl aged 10 to 17 with multiple sclerosis. Both conserved end residues are part of each CDR3. The order of the fields is clone size, D gene, J gene, V gene, CDR3 length, CDR3 DNA, CDR3 protein. The D gene is left open where the match is weak. Part of the rows lack a size; the others show once, few, many or a class for expanded clones.

NA	NA	TRBJ2-7	TRBV10-3	11	TGTGCCATCAGGGAGTCCGGCGAGCAGTACTTC	CAIRESGEQYF
NA	NA	TRBJ1-4	TRBV24-1	14	TGTGCCACCAGTCCGGGGGTAACTAATGAAAAACTGTTTTTT	CATSPGVTNEKLFF
NA	TRBD2	TRBJ2-1	TRBV11-1	15	TGTGCCAGCAGCTTTACTAGCGGAGCCGTAGGGGAGCAGTTCTTC	CASSFTSGAVGEQFF
NA	TRBD1	TRBJ2-7	TRBV5-5	15	TGTGCCAGCAGCATATCCGGGACAGGGCTCTACGAGCAGTACTTC	CASSISGTGLYEQYF
few	TRBD1	TRBJ2-3	TRBV6-1	16	TGTGCCAGCAGACAAGGGACAGGGGGATTCAGAGATACGCAGTATTTT	CASRQGTGGFRDTQYF
NA	NA	TRBJ1-5	TRBV5-1	13	TGCGCCAGCAGCTTGACTTTTAATCAGCCCCAGCATTTT	CASSLTFNQPQHF
NA	TRBD1	TRBJ2-1	TRBV4-1	13	TGCGCCAGCAGCCAAGGCGGGACAGGTGAGCAGTTCTTC	CASSQGGTGEQFF
NA	NA	TRBJ1-2	TRBV28	13	TGTGCCAGCGATCAGGGCGCCAACTATGGCTACACCTTC	CASDQGANYGYTF
NA	TRBD1	TRBJ2-1	TRBV5-1	15	TGCGCCAGCAGCTTGGGGGCAGGGGGCAGGCATGAGCAGTTCTTC	CASSLGAGGRHEQFF
NA	NA	TRBJ2-7	TRBV28	15	TGTGCCAGCAGCCCCCGGACGGGACTTGTATACGAGCAGTACTTC	CASSPRTGLVYEQYF
NA	TRBD1	TRBJ2-1	TRBV12-3/TRBV12-4	18	TGTGCCAGCAGTTTGACAGGGGGCCCCCGTGTCAGGAACAATGAGCAGTTCTTC	CASSLTGGPRVRNNEQFF
NA	NA	TRBJ2-2	TRBV7-9	15	TGTGCCAGCAGCTTAGGGCCGGCCCGCACCGGGGAGCTGTTTTTT	CASSLGPARTGELFF
NA	TRBD2	TRBJ2-4	TRBV20-1	15	TGCAGTGCTAGGGGTAGCGGGAGGTTCAAAAACATTCAGTACTTC	CSARGSGRFKNIQYF
NA	NA	TRBJ2-7	TRBV18	15	TGTGCCAGCTCACCGGGTCGGGGTACCGCCTACGAGCAGTACTTC	CASSPGRGTAYEQYF
NA	TRBD1	TRBJ1-1	TRBV7-2	14	TGTGCCAGCAGCCGACCCGGACAGGGGGTGGTAGCTTTCTTT	CASSRPGQGVVAFF
NA	NA	TRBJ1-2	TRBV6-2/TRBV6-3	14	TGTGCCAGCAGTTCCGCGATCAGATGGCCTGGCTACACCTTC	CASSSAIRWPGYTF
NA	NA	TRBJ2-5	TRBV7-9	12	TGTGCAGGGGATAGCGACCACAATGAGCAGTACTTC	CAGDSDHNEQYF
few	NA	TRBJ2-1	TRBV5-1	14	TGCGCCAGCAGCTTGGTAACCCAGTACAATGAGCAGTTCTTC	CASSLVTQYNEQFF
once	TRBD1	TRBJ2-3	TRBV5-6	16	TGTGCCAGCAGCCCCGGGACAGACATCCACGTAAATACGCAGTATTTT	CASSPGTDIHVNTQYF
NA	NA	TRBJ1-1	TRBV6-6	14	TGTGCCAGCAGTTACGCGGCAGTGAACACTGAAGCTTTCTTT	CASSYAAVNTEAFF
few	TRBD2	TRBJ2-5	TRBV6-6	16	TGTGCCAGCAGCCGAACTCTAGCGGGCCTCCAAGAGACCCAGTACTTC	CASSRTLAGLQETQYF
NA	NA	TRBJ1-2	TRBV7-2	12	TGTGCCAGCAGCGCACGGACTCATAGCTACACCTTC	CASSARTHSYTF
NA	TRBD2	TRBJ2-1	TRBV7-2	17	TGTGCCAGCAGCTTAGGCGGGAGTCTGGATACCTACAATGAGCAGTTCTTC	CASSLGGSLDTYNEQFF
NA	TRBD2	TRBJ2-2	TRBV5-1	15	TGCGCCAGCAGCCTAGCGGAGTTGAACACCGGGGAGCTGTTTTTT	CASSLAELNTGELFF
NA	TRBD2	TRBJ2-7	TRBV11-2	14	TGTGCCAGCAGCCCCGGACTAGCGTCGATCGAGCAGTACTTC	CASSPGLASIEQYF
NA	TRBD2	TRBJ2-5	TRBV28	17	TGTGCCAGCAGTTCCCGGACTAGCGGGAGACCGGGAGAGACCCAGTACTTC	CASSSRTSGRPGETQYF
NA	TRBD2	TRBJ2-5	TRBV5-5	14	TGTGCCAGCAGCTCCGTAGCGGGAGTGGAGACCCAGTACTTC	CASSSVAGVETQYF
NA	TRBD2	TRBJ2-1	TRBV7-9	15	TGTGCCAGCAGCTTATACAGCGGGAGGGCTGATGAGCAGTTCTTC	CASSLYSGRADEQFF